The 13 T cell receptor beta chains below come from one sample, sequenced in a study of early T cells in non-severe SARS-CoV-2 infection. TCRdb analysed the 5' RACE reads with MiXCR anew, one entry per CDR3 protein. Altogether roughly 86,000 distinct CDR3 sequences are present, around 5.6% being singletons, with the ten largest covering about 7.8%. Sequenced sample: whole blood. The source is an adult who was a healthcare worker with PCR-confirmed SARS-CoV-2 infection or an uninfected control (not recorded which).

There are many counts of this clonotype. The chain is built from TRBV29-1 and TRBJ1-1; unclear D gene. The CDR3 extends over 12 amino acids. Trimming took 3 bases from V and 5 from J, leaving 10 bases between them. CDR1 and CDR2 from the germline V gene are SQVTM and ANQGSEA. In DNA form, the CDR3 reads TGCAGCGTTGATGTTTCGGGGACTGAAGCTTTCTTT. Translating it yields CSVDVSGTEAFF.

This clonotype was seen a few times. The V gene is TRBV18, the J gene TRBJ1-2; D is perhaps TRBD1 (5 bases). The CDR3 covers 14 residues. V was cut by 3 bases and J by 6 bases, with 14 bases left in between. The germline CDR1 and CDR2 sequences are KGHSH and LQKENI. The CDR3, as DNA: TGTGCCAGCTCACCTGGGCAGGGAAGCGATGGCTACACCTTC. Amino acid sequence: CASSPGQGSDGYTF.

This clonotype was counted at least ten times. The chain uses TRBV7-2 and TRBJ2-3; no firm D call. The CDR3 runs 14 residues. Germline CDR1 is SGHTA and CDR2 is FQGNSA. Trimming left V 5 bases short and J 0 bases short, with 9 bases between. CDR3 in amino acids: CASSVSTSTDTQYF. CDR3 bases: TGTGCCAGCAGCGTGTCCACTAGCACAGATACGCAGTATTTT.

This clonotype was seen many times. This chain joins TRBV6-5 and TRBJ2-1; TRBD1 agrees at 11 bases. Losses at the gene ends were 5 bases for V and 9 bases for J; bases not matched to a gene: 9. There are 15 residues in the CDR3. Germline CDR1 MNHEY, CDR2 SVGAGI. In nucleotides, the CDR3 is TGTGCCAGCAGTGACCGGGACAGGGGGAACGGTGAGCAGTTCTTC. Protein sequence: CASSDRDRGNGEQFF.

This clonotype was found many times. This chain connects TRBV6-1 to TRBJ1-5; 7 bases are a match to TRBD1. The CDR3 has 17 residues. From germline, CDR1 is MNHNS and CDR2 SASEGT. Losses at the gene ends were 4 bases for V and 0 bases for J; bases not matched to a gene: 9. CDR3 sequence (DNA): TGTGCCAGCAGTGGACAAGGGACAGCGTATAGCAATCAGCCCCAGCATTTT. It specifies CASSGQGTAYSNQPQHF.

This clonotype was counted between two and nine times. This chain uses TRBV10-3 with TRBJ2-5; no clear D. Germline V CDR1 and CDR2: ENHRY, SYGVKD. Trimming took off 1 base at V and 3 bases at J, with 9 bases between the two ends. The CDR3 runs 14 residues. The CDR3 region is CAISEFQEKETQYF. The CDR3 nucleotides are TGTGCCATCAGTGAGTTTCAGGAGAAAGAGACCCAGTACTTC.

The chain employs TRBV5-4 and TRBJ2-5; 11 bases fit TRBD1. CDR3 length: 14 residues. After removal of 3 bases from V and 3 bases from J, the junction contained 1 base not matched to a gene. The germline CDR1 and CDR2 sequences are SGHNT and YYREEE (reference sequence). The CDR3 nucleotides read TGTGCCAGCAGCTGGACAGGGGGCGAAGAGACCCAGTACTTC. Translating gives CASSWTGGEETQYF.

Ten or more counts support this clonotype. The V and J genes are TRBV7-9 and TRBJ2-1; 8 nucleotides align to TRBD2. V gave up 5 bases and J gave up 2 bases; unmatched junction bases: 5. This CDR3 contains 15 residues. From germline, CDR1 is SEHNR and CDR2 FQNEAQ (reference sequence). The CDR3 spells CASSPGLGTYNEQFF. The CDR3 DNA reads as TGTGCCAGCAGCCCGGGACTAGGAACCTACAATGAGCAGTTCTTC.

This clonotype turned up a few times. The V gene is TRBV19, the J gene TRBJ2-7; D is undetermined. The V gene's germline CDR1 is LNHDA and CDR2 SQIVND (reference sequence). With 6 bases removed from V and 0 bases from J, the gap between germline ends came to 12 bases. This CDR3 has 14 amino acids. CDR3 amino acids: CASRPGPSSYEQYF. CDR3 coding DNA: TGTGCCAGTAGGCCGGGCCCCAGCTCCTACGAGCAGTACTTC.

Many counts were recorded for this clonotype. This chain uses TRBV6-6 with TRBJ1-1; unclear D gene. This CDR3 region has 13 residues. In germline, CDR1 is MNHNY, CDR2 SVGAGI (reference sequence). V was clipped by 8 bases and J by 4 bases, with 14 bases between them. The CDR3 DNA follows: TGTGCCAGCTGTATCAGGAGCTCCACTGAAGCTTTCTTT. Translated, it gives CASCIRSSTEAFF.

The CDR3 here is CASSLGSSSDQPQHF. DNA for the CDR3: TGCGCCAGCAGCTTGGGCAGCTCATCGGATCAGCCCCAGCATTTT. V is TRBV5-1 and J is TRBJ1-5; no definite D call. The CDR3 is 15 amino acids. Trimming stripped 0 bases from V and 5 bases from J, with 12 bases between. Per the germline V gene, CDR1 is SGHRS and CDR2 is YFSETQ.

This clonotype was seen a handful of times. The chain has TRBV11-2 and TRBJ2-2; the D is unclear. Germline V gene data show CDR1 as SGHAT and CDR2 as FQNNGV. Trimming took 2 bases from V and 0 from J, leaving 7 bases between them. The CDR3 covers 15 residues. DNA for the CDR3: TGTGCCAGCAGCTTATTATTCGCGAACACCGGGGAGCTGTTTTTT. This encodes CASSLLFANTGELFF.

Ten or more counts support this clonotype. DNA for the CDR3: TGTGCCAGCAGTCGTGGACAGGGCCGACAAGAGACCCAGTACTTC. This encodes CASSRGQGRQETQYF. V is TRBV28 and J is TRBJ2-5, with TRBD1 identical over 8 bases. This CDR3 comprises 15 residues. CDR1 is MDHEN, CDR2 SYDVKM, per germline. V was clipped by 5 bases and J by 2 bases; unmatched bases: 7.